Each of the 4 T cell receptor beta chains below was sequenced from the same sample in a study of control samples from healthy donors and cancer patients. Assay used: immunoSEQ multiplex PCR; TCRdb lists only in-frame clones, some missing. Among more than 100,000 clones listed, 88% were seen once. The specimen sequenced was blood. These receptor sequences come from a man between 40 and 49 years old in good health.

This clone was recorded once. This chain joins TRBV18 and TRBJ1-2, with TRBD1 as a possible D gene (6 bases). V lost 6 bases and J lost 3, with 11 bases in between. The CDR3 has 13 amino acids. Germline lookup yields CDR1 KGHSH and CDR2 LQKENI. CDR3 sequence (DNA): TGTGCCAGCTCGCGACAGGATTACTATGGCTACACCTTC. Protein sequence: CASSRQDYYGYTF.

This clone was detected only once. The J gene is TRBJ2-1, the V gene TRBV10-3; D perhaps matches TRBD2 (6 bases). Germline V CDR1 and CDR2: ENHRY, SYGVKD. V lost 6 bases to trimming and J lost 3 bases, with 9 bases between them. This CDR3 is built from 13 residues. Here the CDR3 reads CAISPGDYNEQFF. DNA for the CDR3: TGTGCCATCAGCCCGGGAGACTACAATGAGCAGTTCTTC.

V usage is TRBV5-1 and J usage is TRBJ2-7; D uncertain. The CDR3 loop spans 12 amino acids. V lost 4 bases to trimming and J lost 0 bases, with 5 bases between them. Looked up from germline, CDR1 is SGHRS and CDR2 is YFSETQ. CDR3 sequence: CASSLNSYEQYF. The CDR3 DNA sequence: TGCGCCAGCAGCCTGAACTCCTACGAGCAGTACTTC.

For the CDR3, the DNA is TGTGCCTGGATAGTCGGAAACACCATATATTTT. It translates to CAWIVGNTIYF. V and J are TRBV30 and TRBJ1-3; no reliable D call. This CDR3 is built from 11 residues. CDR1 GTSNPN and CDR2 SVGIG come from the germline V gene (reference sequence). The V end lost 4 bases, the J end lost 4 bases, and 5 bases lay between the germline ends.